This T cell receptor beta chain appears in the sequencing data of a study of metastatic and nonmetastatic thyroid tumors. About the research overall: The study looked at repertoires side by side in blood and in tumor or nodule tissue from malignant and benign thyroid patients.

Thyroid surgery was preceded by no treatment in any patient. There are many counts of this clone. Original processing notes: Between-group CDR3 differences, defined by clinicopathological status, yielded a distant-metastasis classifier for papillary thyroid cancer. MiXCR reprocessed the PCR reads for TCRdb. What appears here as the V and J calls and clone size reflects TCRdb's work, not the paper's. The sample shows around 38,000 clones, less than 35% of them seen only once. V lost 4 bases to trimming and J lost 2 bases; unmatched junction nucleotides: 1. Germline CDR1 MRHNA, CDR2 SNTAGT. The CDR3 length is 15 residues.

What was sequenced was blood. The TCR was taken from a male donor with papillary thyroid cancer or a benign thyroid nodule (not recorded which). Some clones in this sample may be carry-over from other donors' samples. V and J are TRBV6-4 and TRBJ2-3; TRBD2 agrees at 12 bases. DNA of the CDR3: TGTGCCAGCAGTGCTAGCGGGGGGGCCACAGATACGCAGTATTTT. Its protein product is CASSASGGATDTQYF.